This T cell receptor (beta chain) was recorded in a study of blood T cell repertoires in COVID-19. Study information: Donors in the United States, Italy and Spain gave samples during acute or convalescent COVID-19. T cells, B-cell-depleted T cells, or PBMCs supplied cDNA or gDNA.

In the authors' workflow: Reference gene primer amplification yielded estimated nucleated cell counts. Assay: immunoSEQ multiplex PCR; the TCRdb copy retains only in-frame clones and omits some. V and J calls plus clone size are reproduced from that table; the DNA served to infer D and trimming. The sample has about 34,000 clones; more than 75% are singletons. Trimming shortened V by 3 bases and J by 0 bases, and 15 bases separated the two germline ends. Germline CDR1 SEHNR, CDR2 FQNEAQ (reference sequence). The CDR3 totals 17 residues. The chain recombines TRBV7-9 with TRBJ1-3; unclear D gene. Sequenced sample: peripheral blood. The sequence came from a woman in her sixties with acute or convalescent COVID-19. CDR3 amino acids: CASSFGQPTNSGNTIYF. The DNA of the CDR3 is TGTGCCAGCAGCTTTGGGCAGCCGACTAACTCTGGAAACACCATATATTTT.